The TCR beta chain described here comes from a study of blood T cell repertoires in COVID-19 (dated by TCRdb to the early 2020s). About the study as a whole: Samples covering the acute and convalescent phases of COVID-19 were provided by collaborators in the United States, Italy and Spain. The dataset comprised deeply sampled blood TCRbeta repertoires from subjects exposed to, actively infected with, or recovered from COVID-19. The repertoires were released in a freely available public database meant as a resource for research on the immune response to SARS-CoV-2. The material from the prospective study consisted of cDNA or gDNA derived from T cells, B-cell-depleted T cells, or PBMCs. Where available, HLA class I and class II types were obtained from metadata supplied by the sample provider rather than from assay-based typing. The sample metadata nearly always contained a de-identified subject ID, COVID-19 status, age in years and sex. The samples were drawn from two sources: the first 160 participants of the ongoing ImmuneRACE study, and fewer than 1,500 subjects contributed by 6 global collaborators.

The immunoSEQ Assay, a bias-controlled multiplex PCR, was used to amplify TCRbeta CDR3 regions from genomic DNA. Turning to the authors' computational methods: The number of nucleated cells in each sample was estimated by amplification of reference gene primers within the assay. To quantify the absolute abundance of each unique TCRbeta CDR3 rearrangement, sequence reads were collapsed and filtered. For each sample, productive Simpson clonality was calculated as the square root of Simpson's diversity index over productive rearrangements. The source is immuneACCESS, and TCRdb retained only in-frame sequences with V and J called. Part of the clones is not carried over; for the studies checked, unresolved V genes explain less than half of this, and the remainder is unexplained. The V and J calls and clone size were taken over from that table, and D and trimming were inferred from the DNA. For this sample the table gives around 220,000 clones, of which 86% were detected only once. 3.5% to 5% of the sample is held by the ten biggest clonotypes.

CDR1 DFQATT and CDR2 SNEGSKA were looked up in the germline V gene (reference sequence). Relative to germline, V is missing 6 bases and J is missing 10 bases, with 2 bases of the junction outside any gene match. The CDR3 spans 11 residues, from the cysteine through the phenylalanine. Just the 33-base CDR3 DNA is kept, in frame starting at base 1. Beyond this particular receptor, the publication reports: The quantity of clinical and demographic metadata differed by source and by participant and was supplied without curation.

As to this clone: Its antigen is unknown. No base-level quality is on record; no much larger clone is a single base apart.

The collaborating institutions used their own protocols to collect whole blood in K2EDTA tubes. For TCRbeta analysis, collaborator samples were shipped as frozen whole blood, as isolated PBMCs, or as DNA extracted from either sample type. This clonotype was sampled from a man aged 45 to 65 with acute or convalescent COVID-19. What was sequenced was peripheral blood. The chain employs TRBV20-1 and TRBJ1-6; 8 central nucleotides agree with TRBD1. At the DNA level, the sequence is TGCAGTGCAAGACAGGGGTCACCCCTCCACTTT. This is translated as CSARQGSPLHF.